This T cell receptor (beta chain) was obtained from a study of blood T cells in healthy people across ages (dated by TCRdb to between 2015 and 2017). About the investigation overall: In model experiments, template switching captured about one uniquely barcoded TCR beta cDNA molecule for every two T cells. The study measured age-related changes in TCR beta repertoire diversity using deep sequencing normalized with unique cDNA molecular identifiers. Four age groups were formed from the donors: young (average 16 years), middle-aged (approximately 42), aged (62) and long-lived (about 80). To avoid experimental bias, donors of different ages were spread randomly across the sequencing lanes. Two additional independent replicas of 1 million unique cDNA reads from the same blood draw were analyzed for two donors (one aged 18 to 29 and one aged 80 or older).

This clonotype was detected a few times. Its antigen is unknown. Nothing much larger sits one base from this clone, and base qualities are not available. The donors were 40 or so Caucasian individuals from Russia, aged roughly 6 to 100 years, who were systemically healthy. Ten milliliters of peripheral blood were drawn from each donor into EDTA-treated Vacutainer tubes. PBMCs were isolated by Ficoll-Paque density-gradient centrifugation, with at least 7 million obtained per sample. Trizol reagent was used to extract total RNA from the PBMCs, yielding at least 5.5 micrograms per sample. For every donor, an aliquot of PBMCs went through flow cytometry to measure the percentages of naive CD45RAhigh/CD27high T cells. V is clipped by 3 bases and J by 2 bases, and the sequence between their germline boundaries is 5 bases long. The germline V gene supplies CDR1 SGHNT and CDR2 YENEEA. From the cysteine through the phenylalanine, the CDR3 covers 13 amino acids. CDR3 DNA is the only sequence kept; it has 39 bases, read in frame from the first base.

Libraries were constructed by 5' RACE. TCRdb names Illumina HiSeq 2500 as the instrument used. A second 7 to 11 cycle PCR used a sample-barcoded 5' primer and a J-beta primer mix. Each TCR beta cDNA molecule received a unique molecular identifier from a template-switch 5' adaptor carrying 12 random nucleotides. Each sample yielded at least 2.5 million CDR3-containing paired-end reads. The Mint cDNA synthesis kit, primed by a TRBC-specific oligonucleotide, was used to synthesize first-strand cDNA from all RNA. All cDNA was treated with uracil-DNA glycosylase and then went through a first 18-cycle PCR with the universal primers M1SS and BC2_uni_R. Turning to the authors' computational methods: For normalization, 1 million high-quality reads, each with a distinct molecular identifier, were randomly selected from each sample. Instead of being binned into consensus sequences, reads that shared molecular identifiers were thrown out. MiTCR, run with a Q25 quality threshold and the strictest error-elimination algorithm, handled CDR3 identification, clonotype clustering and error correction. A nonparametric unseen species model with Euler transformation was used to estimate a lower bound on total TCR beta diversity. Through fastp at Q25 and MiXCR, TCRdb rebuilt clones from the public reads, retaining in-frame beta chains. Each CDR3 protein gets just one entry, which takes the most common genes and DNA from the rows behind it. V and J calls and clone size were set by TCRdb, not the authors. The sample contains 600,000 to 850,000 distinct CDR3 sequences, approximately 43% of them found a single time. 20% to 25% of the sample comes from the top ten.

Results the study describes overall, beyond this receptor: Observed TCR beta diversity per million T cells fell roughly linearly with age, and a significant reduction was already apparent by age roughly 41. Compared with the aged group, the long-lived group had more naive CD4+ T cells, fewer expanded clones and increased TCR diversity, suggesting age selection. Since profiling was done on bulk unsorted PBMCs, naive and antigen-experienced compartments could not be conclusively compared. Donor CMV infection status was unknown, potentially confounding age-related changes in expanded clonotypes. Observed TCR beta diversity correlated strongly with the percentage of naive T cells measured by flow cytometry. Estimates of total diversity based on one million sequenced T cells were regarded as lower bounds and as underestimates.

The sequence links TRBV11-3 to TRBJ2-1; the D gene is unclear. This receptor was identified in a woman aged 55-75 years in good health. Sequencing was done on a sample of blood. The sequenced DNA: TGTGCCAGCAGCTTCGCCCCCTACAATGAGCAGTTCTTC. Its protein reads: CASSFAPYNEQFF.